A single sample gave rise to the 19 T cell receptor beta chains below, sequenced in a study of naive and memory T cell subsets. Two oligonucleotides, mixed equimolar, formed the beta constant-region primer covering TRBC1 and TRBC2. Four rounds of PCR amplified the ligated cDNA using nested alpha and beta constant-region primers plus SP2. TCRdb used MiXCR to reprocess the UMI-ligation and nested PCR reads, holding one entry per CDR3 protein. This sample yields under 150,000 distinct CDR3 sequences, of which approximately 20% are seen a single time; approximately 0.58% belongs to the top ten. Their antigens remain unidentified. General study results and limits: Possibly reflecting memory cells re-expressing CD45RA, a few larger clonotypes occurred in naive repertoires, especially CD8.

Sequenced input: naive CD8+ T cells from blood. The source of these receptors is a human donor in good health.

The chain carries TRBV28 and TRBJ1-5, with 8 bases fitting TRBD1. Germline V CDR1 and CDR2: MDHEN, SYDVKM. The CDR3 has 17 amino acids. V shed 3 bases and J 0 bases; nucleotides not matched to a gene: 7. The CDR3 coding sequence is TGTGCCAGCAGTTTCCCAACAGGGGGAGTTAGCAATCAGCCCCAGCATTTT. It encodes CASSFPTGGVSNQPQHF.

V is TRBV29-1 and J is TRBJ1-3, with D tentatively TRBD1 (6 bases). V was clipped by 3 bases and J by 6 bases, with 9 bases between them. The germline V gene encodes CDR1 SQVTM and CDR2 ANQGSEA. This CDR3 is 12 amino acids long. The CDR3 DNA follows: TGCAGCGTTGACAGGGGCGAAAACACCATATATTTT. Translated: CSVDRGENTIYF.

This chain's CDR3 is CASSFVAGTSYEQYF. The CDR3 nucleotides are TGTGCCAGCAGTTTTGTTGCGGGCACTTCCTACGAGCAGTACTTC. This chain joins TRBV28 and TRBJ2-7; possible D gene TRBD2, 5 bases. The CDR3 runs 15 residues. CDR1 and CDR2 from the germline V gene are MDHEN and SYDVKM. V was pared by 3 bases and J by 1 base, with 13 bases between.

V and J are TRBV27 and TRBJ1-1; D remains unclear. In germline, CDR1 is MNHEY, CDR2 SMNVEV (reference sequence). V was pared by 0 bases and J by 0 bases, with 8 bases between. The CDR3 totals 15 residues. The CDR3 protein is CASSLSAGLNTEAFF. CDR3 sequence (DNA): TGTGCCAGCAGTTTATCGGCAGGATTGAACACTGAAGCTTTCTTT.

This chain links TRBV7-6 with TRBJ2-3; tentative D call: TRBD1 (5 bases). Germline CDR1 and CDR2: SGHVS and FNYEAQ. CDR3 size: 16 residues. Trimming removed 5 bases from V and 0 bases from J, with 15 bases in between. CDR3 in amino acids: CASSPKVGRSTDTQYF. The DNA of the CDR3 is TGTGCCAGCAGCCCGAAGGTGGGGCGCAGCACAGATACGCAGTATTTT.

The chain recombines TRBV12-3 or TRBV12-4 with TRBJ2-1; D is unresolved. CDR3 size: 15 residues. Trimming pared 0 bases from V and 4 bases from J, leaving 10 bases between. The CDR3 is CASSLAKANYNEQFF. The DNA of the CDR3 is TGTGCCAGCAGTTTAGCCAAGGCGAATTACAATGAGCAGTTCTTC.

This clonotype was seen a handful of times. The chain employs TRBV7-3 and TRBJ2-1, with no clear D. The CDR3 has 14 residues. Germline V gives CDR1 SGHTA, CDR2 FQGTGA. V was trimmed by 1 base and J by 5 bases, leaving 9 bases between them. CDR3 in DNA: TGTGCCAGCAGCTTAATGGACCGGAACAATGAGCAGTTCTTC. Residues: CASSLMDRNNEQFF.

This clonotype was seen only a few times. This chain uses TRBV29-1 with TRBJ2-7; possibly TRBD1 for D (5 bases). Germline V gene data show CDR1 as SQVTM and CDR2 as ANQGSEA. Trimming shortened V by 0 bases and J by 4 bases, and 10 bases separated the two germline ends. This CDR3 has 13 amino acids. The CDR3 loop is CSVEEGVRYEQYF. The CDR3, as DNA: TGCAGCGTTGAAGAAGGGGTCCGGTACGAGCAGTACTTC.

This clonotype was counted at least ten times. V is TRBV28 and J is TRBJ1-5, with TRBD1 identical over 7 bases. The CDR3 sequence is 15 residues long. V was pared by 2 bases and J by 4 bases, with 5 bases of the junction left unmatched. Germline CDR1 reads MDHEN; CDR2 reads SYDVKM. CDR3 protein: CASSLLLQGNQPQHF. DNA for the CDR3: TGTGCCAGCAGTTTACTATTACAGGGGAATCAGCCCCAGCATTTT.

This clonotype was seen only a few times. The V gene is TRBV6-1, the J gene TRBJ2-5; possible D gene TRBD1, 5 bases. Germline-derived CDR1 and CDR2 are MNHNS and SASEGT. The length of the CDR3 is 15 residues. V lost 2 bases to trimming and J lost 2 bases, with 12 bases between them. CDR3 sequence: CASSEISRVQETQYF. CDR3 DNA sequence: TGTGCCAGCAGTGAAATTTCCAGGGTTCAAGAGACCCAGTACTTC.

The CDR3 is CASSLWLHRTDTQYF. CDR3 DNA sequence: TGTGCCAGCAGTTTATGGCTGCACCGCACAGATACGCAGTATTTT. The V call is TRBV28, the J call TRBJ2-3; D uncertain. The CDR3 extends over 15 amino acids. Trimming took 0 bases from V and 1 from J, leaving 8 bases between them. Germline V gene sequence: CDR1 MDHEN, CDR2 SYDVKM.

This chain connects TRBV12-3 or TRBV12-4 to TRBJ2-7; D call uncertain. The ends were cut back, 6 bases at V and 2 bases at J, with 8 bases in the middle. This CDR3 comprises 12 residues. Written as DNA, the CDR3 is TGTGCCAGCAGCTCTAAAACCTACGAGCAGTACTTC. Translated: CASSSKTYEQYF.

This clonotype came up a few times. The chain recombines TRBV12-3 or TRBV12-4 with TRBJ1-1, with 8 positions matching TRBD1. V dropped 6 bases and J dropped 1; count of bases not matched to a gene: 4. The CDR3 spans 14 residues. The CDR3 loop is CASRSGGGNTEAFF. The CDR3 DNA reads TGTGCCAGCAGATCAGGGGGCGGGAACACTGAAGCTTTCTTT.

This clonotype has only a few counts. The chain couples TRBV27 to TRBJ2-7, with 11 positions matching TRBD1. CDR3 length: 14 amino acids. V shed 5 bases, J shed 6 bases, and the junction held 6 bases outside the gene matches. Germline CDR1 reads MNHEY; CDR2 reads SMNVEV (reference sequence). Here the CDR3 reads CASSTWDRGVEQYF. CDR3 DNA: TGTGCCAGCAGTACCTGGGACAGGGGGGTCGAGCAGTACTTC.

The J gene is TRBJ1-1, the V gene TRBV2; no clear D gene. Germline V CDR1 and CDR2: SNHLY, FYNNEI. The germline V and J ends were trimmed by 0 bases and 9 bases, with 11 bases remaining between them. There are 13 residues in the CDR3. The CDR3 nucleotides are TGTGCCAGCAGTGAAGCGTGGTTAGCCCAAGCTTTCTTT. Amino acid sequence: CASSEAWLAQAFF. Full variable domain (outside the CDR3, taken from reference TRBV2 and TRBJ1-1): EPEVTQTPSHQVTQMGQEVILRCVPISNHLYFYWYRQILGQKVEFLVSFYNNEISEKSEIFDDQFSVERPDGSNFTLKIRSTKLEDSAMYFCASSEAWLAQAFFGQGTRLTVV.

The V and J genes are TRBV6-5 and TRBJ2-3; D unresolved. This CDR3 spans 15 amino acids. Between the trimmed V and J ends, which lost 2 bases and 2 bases, there was a span of 11 bases. The germline CDR1 and CDR2 sequences are MNHEY and SVGAGI. CDR3 region: CASSYDGGSTDTQYF. The CDR3 region has the DNA TGTGCCAGCAGTTACGATGGCGGATCCACAGATACGCAGTATTTT.

This clonotype was seen a handful of times. V is TRBV7-2 and J is TRBJ2-2; possible D gene TRBD2, 5 bases. The CDR3 covers 16 residues. CDR1 is SGHTA and CDR2 is FQGNSA in the germline V gene. V was shortened by 3 bases and J by 3 bases, with 14 bases between the two germline ends. CDR3 loop: CASSFGAGSYTGELFF. Here the CDR3 DNA reads TGTGCCAGCAGCTTCGGTGCGGGTAGCTACACCGGGGAGCTGTTTTTT.

A few counts support this clonotype. The CDR3 region has the DNA TGTGCCAGCAGTTTGAACCTAATCGAGCAGTACTTC. Translating gives CASSLNLIEQYF. This sequence joins TRBV12-3 or TRBV12-4 and TRBJ2-7; D not resolved. The CDR3 contains 12 residues. V lost 3 bases and J 6 bases, leaving 9 bases between the germline ends.

This clonotype occurred a few times. The chain uses TRBV7-2 and TRBJ2-5, with a tentative D call TRBD2 (6 bases). Trimming took 8 bases from V and 12 from J, leaving 22 bases between them. The CDR3 totals 13 residues. Germline loops: CDR1 SGHTA, CDR2 FQGNSA. The CDR3 DNA sequence: TGTGCCAGCCACCTCCCGGGAAGTCCGGGGGAGTACTTC. Translated, it gives CASHLPGSPGEYF. Combining the CDR3 with reference TRBV7-2 and TRBJ2-5 gives the whole variable domain GAGVSQSPSNKVTEKGKDVELRCDPISGHTALYWYRQSLGQGLEFLIYFQGNSAPDKSGLPSDRFSAERTGGSVSTLTIQRTQQEDSAVYLCASHLPGSPGEYFGPGTRLLVL.